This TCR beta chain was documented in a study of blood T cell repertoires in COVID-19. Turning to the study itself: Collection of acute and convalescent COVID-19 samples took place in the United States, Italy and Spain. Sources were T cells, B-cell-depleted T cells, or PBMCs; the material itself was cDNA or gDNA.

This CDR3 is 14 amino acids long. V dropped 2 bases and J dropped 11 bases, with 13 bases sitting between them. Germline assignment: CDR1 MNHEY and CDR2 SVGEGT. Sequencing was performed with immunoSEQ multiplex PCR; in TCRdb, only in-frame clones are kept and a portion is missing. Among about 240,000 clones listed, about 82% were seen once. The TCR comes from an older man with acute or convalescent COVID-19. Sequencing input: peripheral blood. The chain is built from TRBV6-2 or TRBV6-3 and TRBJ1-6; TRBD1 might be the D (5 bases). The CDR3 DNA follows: TGTGCCAGCAGTTACAGGGGCAAGAATGCACCCCTCCACTTT. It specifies CASSYRGKNAPLHF.